A single sample is the source of the 9 T cell receptor beta chains below, sequenced in a study of OX40 agonist ivuxolimab in advanced cancers. Profiled with immunoSEQ multiplex PCR; TCRdb holds only in-frame clones, not every one. The data show approximately 82,000 clones, approximately 87% seen once. The sequencing used CD4+ or CD8+ T cells sorted from blood, collected in a trial of the OX40 agonist ivuxolimab. The origin of the receptors is an adult with an advanced solid tumor such as melanoma, head and neck, liver or kidney cancer.

This clone was counted once. CDR3 protein: CASSVAGTDYGYTF. CDR3 bases: TGCGCCAGCAGCGTGGCTGGGACAGACTATGGCTACACCTTC. The chain recombines TRBV5-1 with TRBJ1-2; 7 bases line up with TRBD1. In germline, CDR1 is SGHRS, CDR2 YFSETQ. The CDR3 length is 14 residues. V dropped 4 bases and J dropped 3; count of bases not matched to a gene: 6.

The J gene is TRBJ1-2, the V gene TRBV6-6; 7 bases match TRBD1. This CDR3 is built from 15 residues. Germline CDR1 reads MNHNY; CDR2 reads SVGAGI (reference sequence). V dropped 2 bases and J dropped 0; count of bases not matched to a gene: 3. The CDR3 reads CASSYTQGANYGYTF. The CDR3 bases are TGTGCCAGCAGTTACACCCAGGGGGCTAACTATGGCTACACCTTC.

This clone was seen once. The chain couples TRBV4-2 to TRBJ2-1; D is unresolved. CDR1 LGHNA and CDR2 YNFKEQ come from the germline V gene. The CDR3 consists of 15 residues. V dropped 1 base and J dropped 6 bases, with 13 bases sitting between them. The DNA for the CDR3 is TGTGCCAGCAGCCAAGTGGTTCTTCTGGGCAATGAGCAGTTCTTC. The encoded protein is CASSQVVLLGNEQFF.

The rearrangement links TRBV7-9 to TRBJ1-2; tentatively, D is TRBD1 (5 bases). Germline CDR1 SEHNR, CDR2 FQNEAQ (reference sequence). The CDR3 contains 15 residues. V shed 5 bases and J shed 2 bases, with 15 bases lying between them. This CDR3 is CASSGRPSGNYGYTF. As DNA, the CDR3 is TGTGCCAGCAGCGGAAGACCTTCAGGGAACTATGGCTACACCTTC.

For the CDR3, the DNA is TGTGCCAGTTCAGGCGGGCAGGGGTACTATGGCTACACCTTC. Translated: CASSGGQGYYGYTF. J is TRBJ1-2 and V is TRBV11-2; D is possibly TRBD1 (6 bases). Trimming cost V 9 bases and J 3 bases, with 17 bases left between them. The CDR3 runs to 14 residues. Germline values: CDR1 SGHAT, CDR2 FQNNGV.

As to this clone: Other DNA variants within this sample encode the same CDR3. V is TRBV7-9 and J is TRBJ2-3; tentative D call: TRBD2 (6 bases). Trimming shortened V by 1 base and J by 3 bases, and 14 bases separated the two germline ends. From germline, CDR1 is SEHNR and CDR2 FQNEAQ (reference sequence). The CDR3 has 16 residues. The CDR3 region is CASSLGGGVATDTQYF. The CDR3 bases are TGTGCCAGCAGCTTAGGTGGCGGGGTGGCGACAGATACGCAGTATTTT.

This clone was observed once. This sequence joins TRBV14 and TRBJ2-5; D call uncertain. The CDR3 contains 17 residues. Germline CDR1 is SGHDN and CDR2 is FVKESK. V lost 1 base to trimming and J lost 3 bases, with 18 bases between them. CDR3 DNA sequence: TGTGCCAGCAGCCAAGCGTTGGCAAGCCAAGCTAAAGAGACCCAGTACTTC. The encoded protein is CASSQALASQAKETQYF.

The J gene is TRBJ1-5, the V gene TRBV18; perhaps TRBD1 as D (5 bases). CDR1 KGHSH and CDR2 LQKENI come from the germline V gene. V lost 4 bases, J lost 9 bases, and 16 bases lay in between. This CDR3 comprises 14 residues. In DNA form, the CDR3 reads TGTGCCAGCTCACGGGATGCAGGGACCGGGCCCCAGCATTTT. Its protein is CASSRDAGTGPQHF.

The chain carries TRBV12-5 and TRBJ2-3, with 11 bases identical to TRBD1. The ends lost 5 bases at V and 6 bases at J; junction bases unmatched: 4. Germline loops: CDR1 LGHNT, CDR2 FRNRAP. This CDR3 contains 14 residues. CDR3 sequence (DNA): TGTGCTAGTGGTGGGACAGGGGGAATTGATACGCAGTATTTT. Protein: CASGGTGGIDTQYF.